This TCR beta chain came from a study of early T cells in non-severe SARS-CoV-2 infection. This clonotype was picked up many times. As yet, its antigen is unknown. Study results and caveats: The study's VDJdb matching favored anti-spike CD8 responses and missed private and CD4 specificities.

Germline CDR1 LNHDA, CDR2 SQIVND (reference sequence). J lost 3 bases, V lost 4 bases, and 4 bases had no gene match. The CDR3 runs 15 residues. In the library, individual cDNA molecules carried attached unique molecular identifiers. TCRdb independently ran MiXCR on the 5' RACE reads; one entry per CDR3 protein. The sample contains more than 50,000 distinct CDR3 sequences, about 9.7% of which appear only once. The source is an adult who was a healthcare worker with PCR-confirmed SARS-CoV-2 infection or an uninfected control (not recorded which). The sample comprised whole blood. The chain links TRBV19 to TRBJ1-2; 11 nucleotides line up with TRBD1. CDR3 in DNA: TGTGCCAGTAGTAGGGGACAGGGGGAGGACTATGGCTACACCTTC. As protein: CASSRGQGEDYGYTF. Full variable domain (remainder filled in from reference TRBV19 and TRBJ1-2): DGGITQSPKYLFRKEGQNVTLSCEQNLNHDAMYWYRQDPGQGLRLIYYSQIVNDFQKGDIAEGYSVSREKKESFPLTVTSAQKNPTAFYLCASSRGQGEDYGYTFGSGTRLTVV.